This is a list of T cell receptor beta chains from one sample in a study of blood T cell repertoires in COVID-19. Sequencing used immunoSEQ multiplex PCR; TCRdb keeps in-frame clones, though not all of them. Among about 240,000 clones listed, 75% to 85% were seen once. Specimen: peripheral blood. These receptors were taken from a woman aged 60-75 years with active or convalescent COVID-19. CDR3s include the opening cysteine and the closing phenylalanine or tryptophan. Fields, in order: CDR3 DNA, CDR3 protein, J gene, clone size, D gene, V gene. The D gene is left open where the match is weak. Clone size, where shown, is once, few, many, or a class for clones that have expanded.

cdr3_nt: TGTGCCAGCGCGGGACAGACATATAATTCACCCCTCCACTTT
cdr3_aa: CASAGQTYNSPLHF
j_call: TRBJ1-6
clone_size: once
d_call: TRBD1
v_call: TRBV2

cdr3_nt: TGTGCCAGCACCCTGGACTCCCTGCAGACAGGGGCGCTGGGGGCTTTCTTT
cdr3_aa: CASTLDSLQTGALGAFF
j_call: TRBJ1-1
clone_size: NA
d_call: TRBD1
v_call: TRBV2

cdr3_nt: TGTGCCAGCAGCTTACGACTAGTCGGCGGGGCCTACGAGCAGTACTTC
cdr3_aa: CASSLRLVGGAYEQYF
j_call: TRBJ2-7
clone_size: NA
d_call: NA
v_call: TRBV7-8

cdr3_nt: TGTGCCAGCAGCCCGAGCGGGGGGGCCACAGATACGCAGTATTTT
cdr3_aa: CASSPSGGATDTQYF
j_call: TRBJ2-3
clone_size: NA
d_call: TRBD2
v_call: TRBV7-3

cdr3_nt: TGTGCCAGCAGTTCTCCTAAATCTAACTATGGCTACACCTTC
cdr3_aa: CASSSPKSNYGYTF
j_call: TRBJ1-2
clone_size: NA
d_call: NA
v_call: TRBV6-5

cdr3_nt: TGTGCCAGCAGCAATGGGACAGGGGTCTTTAGCAATCAGCCCCAGCATTTT
cdr3_aa: CASSNGTGVFSNQPQHF
j_call: TRBJ1-5
clone_size: NA
d_call: NA
v_call: TRBV21-1

cdr3_nt: TGTGCCAGCAGTGAATGGACAGGGGATAACTATGGCTACACCTTC
cdr3_aa: CASSEWTGDNYGYTF
j_call: TRBJ1-2
clone_size: NA
d_call: TRBD1
v_call: TRBV2

cdr3_nt: TGTGCCAGCAGCTTAAACAGGGTTTCTTCACCCCTCCACTTT
cdr3_aa: CASSLNRVSSPLHF
j_call: TRBJ1-6
clone_size: NA
d_call: NA
v_call: TRBV7-8

cdr3_nt: TGTGCCAGCAGCTTGGACAGGGTCCCTAATTCACCCCTCCACTTT
cdr3_aa: CASSLDRVPNSPLHF
j_call: TRBJ1-6
clone_size: NA
d_call: NA
v_call: TRBV5-5

cdr3_nt: TGTGCCAGTAACCGCGGGGGCCCCGGGGACATTCAGTACTTC
cdr3_aa: CASNRGGPGDIQYF
j_call: TRBJ2-4
clone_size: NA
d_call: NA
v_call: TRBV25-1

cdr3_nt: TGTGCCAGCAGCATAAACTCGGGAGGGGGGACCCAGTACTTC
cdr3_aa: CASSINSGGGTQYF
j_call: TRBJ2-5
clone_size: NA
d_call: TRBD2
v_call: TRBV6-5

cdr3_nt: TGTGCCTGGAGTATAGGACAGGGGTCGAGGGGGAAACAAGAGACCCAGTACTTC
cdr3_aa: CAWSIGQGSRGKQETQYF
j_call: TRBJ2-5
clone_size: NA
d_call: TRBD1
v_call: TRBV30

cdr3_nt: TGTGCCAGCAGCCAAGATGAGGGCGGCGATGAAAAACTGTTTTTT
cdr3_aa: CASSQDEGGDEKLFF
j_call: TRBJ1-4
clone_size: NA
d_call: NA
v_call: TRBV4-2

cdr3_nt: TGCGCCAGCAGGGGGGCACTTTTCAACACCGGGGAGCTGTTTTTT
cdr3_aa: CASRGALFNTGELFF
j_call: TRBJ2-2
clone_size: NA
d_call: NA
v_call: TRBV5-1

cdr3_nt: TGTGCCAGCAGCCAAGGGACTAGTAACTCCTACGAGCAGTACTTC
cdr3_aa: CASSQGTSNSYEQYF
j_call: TRBJ2-7
clone_size: NA
d_call: TRBD2
v_call: TRBV3-1/TRBV3-2

cdr3_nt: TGTGCCAGCAGCGTTACTAGCGGGTACAATGAGCAGTTCTTC
cdr3_aa: CASSVTSGYNEQFF
j_call: TRBJ2-1
clone_size: NA
d_call: TRBD2
v_call: TRBV9

cdr3_nt: TGTGCCAGCTCACCATCGAACAGGGGGCTGGATGGCTACACCTTC
cdr3_aa: CASSPSNRGLDGYTF
j_call: TRBJ1-2
clone_size: NA
d_call: TRBD1
v_call: TRBV18

cdr3_nt: TGCAGCGTTGGGATCAGGGCTGACTATGGCTACACCTTC
cdr3_aa: CSVGIRADYGYTF
j_call: TRBJ1-2
clone_size: NA
d_call: NA
v_call: TRBV29-1

cdr3_nt: TGTGCCAGCAGTTTCCCCCCTCGCTCACAGGGGCCCCCCTACGAGCAGTACTTC
cdr3_aa: CASSFPPRSQGPPYEQYF
j_call: TRBJ2-7
clone_size: NA
d_call: TRBD1
v_call: TRBV27

cdr3_nt: TGTGCCAGCAGCGGGAGGCGAGACACTGAAGCTTTCTTT
cdr3_aa: CASSGRRDTEAFF
j_call: TRBJ1-1
clone_size: NA
d_call: NA
v_call: TRBV9

cdr3_nt: TGCAGCGTGATGACAGGGGGCTACACCTTC
cdr3_aa: CSVMTGGYTF
j_call: TRBJ1-2
clone_size: NA
d_call: TRBD1
v_call: TRBV29-1

cdr3_nt: TGCAGCGTTGAGAGACAGGGCGGAGCTGGCGAGCAGTACTTC
cdr3_aa: CSVERQGGAGEQYF
j_call: TRBJ2-7
clone_size: NA
d_call: TRBD1
v_call: TRBV29-1

cdr3_nt: TGTGCCAGCTCACCAACTGACTTTGGACAGGGGCTTGGCTACACCTTC
cdr3_aa: CASSPTDFGQGLGYTF
j_call: TRBJ1-2
clone_size: NA
d_call: TRBD1
v_call: TRBV18

cdr3_nt: TGTGCCAGCAGGGGACAGGGTGATTCACCCCTCCACTTT
cdr3_aa: CASRGQGDSPLHF
j_call: TRBJ1-6
clone_size: NA
d_call: TRBD1
v_call: TRBV3-1/TRBV3-2

cdr3_nt: TGCGCCAGCAGCCAAGTCTCAGGCAGCTACGAGCAGTACTTC
cdr3_aa: CASSQVSGSYEQYF
j_call: TRBJ2-7
clone_size: many
d_call: NA
v_call: TRBV4-1

cdr3_nt: TGTGCCAGCAGCGTAGGAGGACGGGGGGGCGTGGATGAGCAGTTCTTC
cdr3_aa: CASSVGGRGGVDEQFF
j_call: TRBJ2-1
clone_size: once
d_call: TRBD2
v_call: TRBV9

cdr3_nt: TGTGCCAGCAGCTCTGGGGGGGTGGTAGCCAAAAACATTCAGTACTTC
cdr3_aa: CASSSGGVVAKNIQYF
j_call: TRBJ2-4
clone_size: NA
d_call: TRBD2
v_call: TRBV7-9

cdr3_nt: TGTGCCAGCAGCCGACAGGGTAACTATGGCTACACCTTC
cdr3_aa: CASSRQGNYGYTF
j_call: TRBJ1-2
clone_size: NA
d_call: TRBD1
v_call: TRBV6-5

cdr3_nt: TGTGCCAGTAGTATACAGGGCCAGAACACTGAAGCTTTCTTT
cdr3_aa: CASSIQGQNTEAFF
j_call: TRBJ1-1
clone_size: NA
d_call: NA
v_call: TRBV19

cdr3_nt: TGTGCCAGCAGTTCCGGCCCCCGGGGGAATGAGCAGTTCTTC
cdr3_aa: CASSSGPRGNEQFF
j_call: TRBJ2-1
clone_size: NA
d_call: NA
v_call: TRBV28

cdr3_nt: TGTGCCTGGAGTGTACTGTCGGGCTACAATGAGCAGTTCTTC
cdr3_aa: CAWSVLSGYNEQFF
j_call: TRBJ2-1
clone_size: once
d_call: NA
v_call: TRBV30

cdr3_nt: TGTGCCAGCAGCCAACAGGGGAGGGTGAGGGGCTACACCTTC
cdr3_aa: CASSQQGRVRGYTF
j_call: TRBJ1-2
clone_size: NA
d_call: NA
v_call: TRBV3-1/TRBV3-2

cdr3_nt: TGCAGTGCTAGTCCAGCGGGGATAATTGGGACAGATACGCAGTATTTT
cdr3_aa: CSASPAGIIGTDTQYF
j_call: TRBJ2-3
clone_size: NA
d_call: TRBD2
v_call: TRBV20-1

cdr3_nt: TGTGCCAGCAGCCAGGCCTCCGGGACAGGGGGCTCCAATGAGCAGTTCTTC
cdr3_aa: CASSQASGTGGSNEQFF
j_call: TRBJ2-1
clone_size: NA
d_call: TRBD1
v_call: TRBV4-2

cdr3_nt: TGTGCCAGCAGCCGGCCGGGACTCGAGAACACTGAAGCTTTCTTT
cdr3_aa: CASSRPGLENTEAFF
j_call: TRBJ1-1
clone_size: few
d_call: NA
v_call: TRBV3-1/TRBV3-2

cdr3_nt: TGTGCCAGCAGGAGGACCGGGACAGGGACCTACGAGCAGTACTTC
cdr3_aa: CASRRTGTGTYEQYF
j_call: TRBJ2-7
clone_size: NA
d_call: TRBD1
v_call: TRBV2

cdr3_nt: TGTGCCAGCAGCTTGGACAGGGGCGATACGCAGTATTTT
cdr3_aa: CASSLDRGDTQYF
j_call: TRBJ2-3
clone_size: once
d_call: TRBD1
v_call: TRBV5-4

cdr3_nt: TGTGCCAGTAGTATAGGCCGACAGGGCGTGGGCACTGAAGCTTTCTTT
cdr3_aa: CASSIGRQGVGTEAFF
j_call: TRBJ1-1
clone_size: NA
d_call: TRBD1
v_call: TRBV19

cdr3_nt: TGTGCCAGCAGAAGGAGCGGGGGGGCGACAGATACGCAGTATTTT
cdr3_aa: CASRRSGGATDTQYF
j_call: TRBJ2-3
clone_size: NA
d_call: TRBD2
v_call: TRBV6-4

cdr3_nt: TGTGCCAGCAGAGGGGGCGAAAGGGCTGAAGCTTTCTTT
cdr3_aa: CASRGGERAEAFF
j_call: TRBJ1-1
clone_size: NA
d_call: TRBD1
v_call: TRBV27

cdr3_nt: TGTGCCAGCAATTCGCAAGAGAATGAGCAGTTCTTC
cdr3_aa: CASNSQENEQFF
j_call: TRBJ2-1
clone_size: NA
d_call: NA
v_call: TRBV12-3/TRBV12-4

cdr3_nt: TGTGCCAGCAGCTCACAGGGGCCCACAGATACGCAGTATTTT
cdr3_aa: CASSSQGPTDTQYF
j_call: TRBJ2-3
clone_size: NA
d_call: TRBD1
v_call: TRBV7-3

cdr3_nt: TGTGCCACCAGCCCGGGGACGGGGGGCACAGATACGCAGTATTTT
cdr3_aa: CATSPGTGGTDTQYF
j_call: TRBJ2-3
clone_size: few
d_call: NA
v_call: TRBV15

cdr3_nt: TGTGCCAGCAGTTACGGTGGCAGTTCACCCCTCCACTTT
cdr3_aa: CASSYGGSSPLHF
j_call: TRBJ1-6
clone_size: NA
d_call: NA
v_call: TRBV6-6

cdr3_nt: TGTGCCAGCGCTGACCGGCGGGGAGTCGGAGATACGCAGTATTTT
cdr3_aa: CASADRRGVGDTQYF
j_call: TRBJ2-3
clone_size: NA
d_call: NA
v_call: TRBV6-5

cdr3_nt: TGTGCCTGGTCTAAGGGACAGGGCAATCAGCCCCAGCATTTT
cdr3_aa: CAWSKGQGNQPQHF
j_call: TRBJ1-5
clone_size: NA
d_call: TRBD1
v_call: TRBV30

cdr3_nt: TGTGCCAGTAGGGATTCCGGGACAACAAGGACTAGGTATGGCTACACCTTC
cdr3_aa: CASRDSGTTRTRYGYTF
j_call: TRBJ1-2
clone_size: NA
d_call: NA
v_call: TRBV19

cdr3_nt: TGTGCCAGCAGCAAGACAGTCCAAGAGACCCAGTACTTC
cdr3_aa: CASSKTVQETQYF
j_call: TRBJ2-5
clone_size: NA
d_call: NA
v_call: TRBV11-2

cdr3_nt: TGTGCCAGCAGCTCTACGACTAGAGGTATCGCCGGGGAGCTGTTTTTT
cdr3_aa: CASSSTTRGIAGELFF
j_call: TRBJ2-2
clone_size: NA
d_call: NA
v_call: TRBV7-9

cdr3_nt: TGTGCCAGCAGAAGACTAGCAACTAATGAAAAACTGTTTTTT
cdr3_aa: CASRRLATNEKLFF
j_call: TRBJ1-4
clone_size: many
d_call: NA
v_call: TRBV6-5